This T cell receptor beta chain was observed in a study of cytomegalovirus exposure and HLA in healthy donors. It was with 60 Vbeta and 13 Jbeta primers that the PCR ran. In the study's own analysis: Around 12 million of 70 million to 80 million unique TCR beta chains were shared, per a later count. Data came from immunoSEQ multiplex PCR; TCRdb stores just in-frame clones and leaves some out. That table is the source of V, J and clone size, and D and trimming were worked out from the DNA. In the table there are about 160,000 clones, around two thirds of which are singletons. Overall study findings and caveats: For most TCR beta V segments, an earlier analysis put the productive rate at about 87% or about 30% of the time. The study designated 150 or so TCR beta chains cytomegalovirus-associated.

Healthy bone marrow donors made up the cohort. Details on this clone: Its antigen is still unknown.

The receptor was derived from a man aged 50 to 59 in good health and CMV-seronegative. The sequenced material came from PBMCs.

CDR3: CASRLDRGRANTEAFF. In DNA, the CDR3 is TGTGCCAGCAGACTGGACAGGGGGCGGGCGAACACTGAAGCTTTCTTT. The rearrangement joins TRBV7-2 to TRBJ1-1; 11 bases match TRBD1. Germline-derived CDR1 and CDR2 are SGHTA and FQGNSA. V shed 6 bases, J shed 1 base, and the junction held 7 bases outside the gene matches. The CDR3 is made up of 16 amino acids.